The rows below give T cell receptor beta chains drawn from one sample of a study of graft-versus-host responses after intestinal transplantation. Profiled with immunoSEQ multiplex PCR; TCRdb holds only in-frame clones, not every one. Here the sample spans 80,000 to 100,000 clones, 85% to 95% being singletons. Antigens for these TCRs are unknown. The material was unstimulated CD8+ T cells sorted from spleen or lymph node cells, obtained before transplant. These TCRs come from a human donor who was the organ donor for an intestinal transplant. CDR3s include the opening cysteine and the closing phenylalanine or tryptophan. A D gene is named only where the DNA matches it firmly. Clone sizes are given selectively: once, few, many, or a class where the clone is expanded.

-,TRBV9,-,TRBJ2-1,CASSGDSNEQFF,TGTGCCAGCAGCGGTGACAGCAATGAGCAGTTCTTC
-,TRBV19,TRBD1,TRBJ2-7,CASSTGQGTYEQYF,TGTGCCAGTAGTACCGGACAGGGTACCTACGAGCAGTACTTC
-,TRBV2,TRBD2,TRBJ2-5,CASDPTGRTETQYF,TGTGCCAGCGACCCGACCGGGAGGACGGAGACCCAGTACTTC
-,TRBV11-2,TRBD2,TRBJ2-3,CASSLGILAGGTDTQYF,TGTGCCAGCAGCTTAGGTATACTAGCGGGAGGCACAGATACGCAGTATTTT
-,TRBV5-1,-,TRBJ2-3,CASPGSEPGLRPHLDTQYF,TGCGCCAGCCCCGGGTCTGAACCGGGACTTCGACCCCATTTGGATACGCAGTATTTT
-,TRBV5-6,-,TRBJ1-6,CASSSNINSPLHF,TGTGCCAGCAGCTCCAACATTAATTCACCCCTCCACTTT
-,TRBV27,-,TRBJ2-1,CASTIGRGLLYNEQFF,TGTGCCAGCACCATCGGCCGCGGATTACTCTACAATGAGCAGTTCTTC
-,TRBV7-2,TRBD2,TRBJ2-1,CASSVLLAGGLRFF,TGTGCCAGCAGCGTACTACTAGCGGGGGGGCTCCGGTTCTTC
-,TRBV2,TRBD2,TRBJ2-1,CASTSTSGGASLSNEQFF,TGTGCCAGCACCTCGACTAGCGGGGGGGCCAGCCTGTCCAATGAGCAGTTCTTC
-,TRBV7-3,TRBD1,TRBJ2-1,CASSSTGYNEQFF,TGTGCCAGCAGCTCGACAGGGTACAATGAGCAGTTCTTC
-,TRBV5-4,-,TRBJ1-2,CASSNGQPSHYGYTF,TGTGCCAGCTCAAACGGACAGCCTTCACACTATGGCTACACCTTC
-,TRBV5-1,-,TRBJ2-7,CASSLDTGISYEQYF,TGCGCCAGCAGCTTGGATACAGGGATCTCCTACGAGCAGTACTTC
-,TRBV4-1,TRBD1,TRBJ1-2,CASSTSSGTAYYGYTF,TGCGCCAGCAGCACCTCCTCCGGGACAGCCTACTATGGCTACACCTTC
-,TRBV29-1,-,TRBJ2-5,CSVDIHQETQYF,TGCAGCGTTGATATTCACCAAGAGACCCAGTACTTC
-,TRBV20-1,-,TRBJ2-1,CSARVGYEQFF,TGCAGTGCTAGAGTCGGGTATGAGCAGTTCTTC
-,TRBV6-1,-,TRBJ1-1,CASSEAFINGGTEAFF,TGTGCCAGCAGTGAAGCGTTTATTAATGGGGGGACTGAAGCTTTCTTT
-,TRBV4-1,-,TRBJ2-7,CASSQEPPEVYEQYF,TGCGCCAGCAGCCAAGAACCCCCCGAAGTCTACGAGCAGTACTTC
once,TRBV9,TRBD1,TRBJ1-2,CASSVGGQGYGYTF,TGTGCCAGCAGCGTAGGTGGACAGGGCTATGGCTACACCTTC
-,TRBV4-1,-,TRBJ2-3,CASSQQTGPQVGTQYF,TGCGCCAGCAGCCAGCAGACAGGCCCCCAAGTAGGTACGCAGTATTTT
-,TRBV27,-,TRBJ1-1,CASSFTGTNTEAFF,TGTGCCAGCAGTTTCACAGGGACGAACACTGAAGCTTTCTTT
-,TRBV6-1,TRBD1,TRBJ1-6,CASSEGQGYSPLHF,TGTGCCAGCAGTGAAGGACAGGGGTATTCACCCCTCCACTTT
-,TRBV27,TRBD1,TRBJ2-7,CATGGINEQYF,TGTGCCACAGGGGGCATTAACGAGCAGTACTTC
-,TRBV10-3,TRBD2,TRBJ2-1,CAISEPPGLAGRQSYNEQFF,TGTGCCATCAGTGAGCCTCCGGGACTAGCGGGACGCCAATCCTACAATGAGCAGTTCTTC
-,TRBV6-1,TRBD1,TRBJ1-1,CATGTDITEAFF,TGTGCCACCGGGACAGACATCACTGAAGCTTTCTTT